This passage covers 15 T cell receptor beta chains from one sample sequenced in a study of blood T cells in healthy people across ages. A second PCR of about 7 to 12 cycles used a sample-barcoded 5' primer and a J-beta primer mix. MiXCR, applied by TCRdb to the 5' RACE reads, yields one record per CDR3 protein. The sample gives around 1,000,000 distinct CDR3 sequences, approximately 26% of which show up once; approximately 0.79% is in the top ten. A further study also used this sample, focusing on T cells of mothers and their children.

Sequencing input: blood. All receptors derive from a girl aged 2 to 9 in good health.

This clonotype has more than one count but fewer than ten. This chain joins TRBV7-9 and TRBJ2-5; TRBD2 agrees at 7 bases. V lost 4 bases to trimming and J lost 5 bases; unmatched junction nucleotides: 4. Germline CDR1 SEHNR, CDR2 FQNEAQ (reference sequence). This CDR3 contains 13 residues. The DNA for the CDR3 is TGTGCCAGCAGCTGGACTAGTTGGGAGACCCAGTACTTC. Amino acids: CASSWTSWETQYF.

The sample holds a few counts of this clonotype. The chain is built from TRBV9 and TRBJ2-3; a weak D match, TRBD2 (6 bases). The CDR3 is 16 residues long. Germline CDR1 and CDR2: SGDLS and YYNGEE. V lost 1 base and J 4 bases, leaving 16 bases between the germline ends. In DNA form, the CDR3 reads TGTGCCAGCAGCGTAAAGGGAGCTAGCGAGGCAGATACGCAGTATTTT. Encoded protein: CASSVKGASEADTQYF.

This sequence joins TRBV5-1 and TRBJ2-5, with D unresolved. Trimming left V 0 bases short and J 1 base short, with 10 bases between. Germline CDR1 SGHRS, CDR2 YFSETQ. The CDR3 totals 15 residues. The CDR3 bases are TGCGCCAGCAGCTTGGGAACAGCGATCCAAGAGACCCAGTACTTC. Translating it yields CASSLGTAIQETQYF.

In nucleotides, the CDR3 is TGTGCCATCAGCCCGGGACTAGTGGATCCATACAATGAGCAGTTCTTC. It is translated as CAISPGLVDPYNEQFF. The V gene is TRBV10-3, the J gene TRBJ2-1; TRBD2 matches 8 bases. The germline V gene encodes CDR1 ENHRY and CDR2 SYGVKD. V lost 6 bases to trimming and J lost 4 bases; unmatched junction nucleotides: 11. This CDR3 comprises 16 residues.

The chain is built from TRBV7-2 and TRBJ2-3; 10 bases line up with TRBD2. Trimming removed 2 bases from V and 4 bases from J; junction bases left unmatched: 3. Germline CDR1 and CDR2: SGHTA and FQGNSA. The CDR3 runs to 15 residues. The CDR3 here is CASSLRAGGPDTQYF. CDR3 in DNA: TGTGCCAGCAGCTTAAGAGCGGGGGGGCCAGATACGCAGTATTTT.

V gene TRBV27 combines with J gene TRBJ1-2, with D possibly matching TRBD1 (6 bases). Looked up from germline, CDR1 is MNHEY and CDR2 is SMNVEV (reference sequence). Deletions cut 5 bases from V and 3 bases from J, with 16 bases between. The CDR3 consists of 15 residues. CDR3 protein: CASSPPGQLYYGYTF. For the CDR3, the DNA is TGTGCCAGCAGTCCTCCCGGACAGCTGTACTATGGCTACACCTTC.

The gene calls are TRBV10-3 and TRBJ2-1, with TRBD2 matching 7 bases. Trimming took 7 bases from V and 3 from J; bases not matched to a gene: 3. The V gene's germline CDR1 is ENHRY and CDR2 SYGVKD. This CDR3 is 13 amino acids long. The CDR3 nucleotides read TGTGCCATCAAGAGGGAGGGCTACAATGAGCAGTTCTTC. It yields the protein CAIKREGYNEQFF.

The chain joins TRBV20-1 to TRBJ2-5; D remains unclear. The J call could be wrong; TRBJ2-7 is a better fit for the DNA end. The CDR3 is 14 residues long. From germline, CDR1 is DFQATT and CDR2 SNEGSKA (reference sequence). CDR3 nucleotides: TGCAGTGCTAGAGATGTAGGAAGCTCCTACGAGCAGTACTTC. It is translated as CSARDVGSSYEQYF.

The chain combines TRBV5-7 with TRBJ2-6, with D tentatively TRBD1 (5 bases). TRBV5-7 is filed as an ORF, its function uncertain. The length of the CDR3 is 17 residues. Trimming took off 0 bases at V and 0 bases at J, with 10 bases between the two ends. The CDR3 DNA follows: TGTGCCAGCAGCTTGGAGGGGTACGGCTCTGGGGCCAACGTCCTGACTTTC. Its protein is CASSLEGYGSGANVLTF.

The chain carries TRBV7-9 and TRBJ1-2; D ambiguous. The CDR3 loop spans 11 amino acids. V lost 1 base, J lost 13 bases, and 10 bases lay in between. The V gene's germline CDR1 is SEHNR and CDR2 FQNEAQ (reference sequence). CDR3 loop: CASSLDGRSTF. Here the CDR3 DNA reads TGTGCCAGCAGCTTAGACGGTCGAAGCACCTTC.

A few counts support this clonotype. The chain joins TRBV28 to TRBJ2-7; D is undetermined. CDR1 and CDR2 (germline): MDHEN, SYDVKM. The length of the CDR3 is 10 residues. With 10 bases removed from V and 4 bases from J, the gap between germline ends came to 8 bases. The CDR3 DNA reads TGTGCCACCTGGGAATACGAGCAGTACTTC. Encoded protein: CATWEYEQYF.

This clonotype has at least ten counts. The V gene is TRBV6-5, the J gene TRBJ2-7; D is ambiguous. The CDR3 totals 13 residues. The germline V gene encodes CDR1 MNHEY and CDR2 SVGAGI. The V gene lost 2 bases and the J gene lost 4 bases, with 9 bases spanning the gap. In nucleotides, the CDR3 is TGTGCCAGCAGTTACGAGTCAAAATACGAGCAGTACTTC. Encoded protein: CASSYESKYEQYF.

The V call is TRBV7-2, the J call TRBJ1-1; no definite D call. Germline loops: CDR1 SGHTA, CDR2 FQGNSA. Trimming stripped 4 bases from V and 7 bases from J, with 19 bases between. The CDR3 sequence is 15 residues long. The CDR3 DNA reads TGTGCCAGCAGCTCCCGGACCGAATTGATTAATGAAGCTTTCTTT. It is translated as CASSSRTELINEAFF. Filled out from reference TRBV7-2 and TRBJ1-1, the complete variable domain reads GAGVSQSPSNKVTEKGKDVELRCDPISGHTALYWYRQSLGQGLEFLIYFQGNSAPDKSGLPSDRFSAERTGGSVSTLTIQRTQQEDSAVYLCASSSRTELINEAFFGQGTRLTVV.

There are a few counts of this clonotype. CDR3 nucleotide sequence: TGTGCCAGCGGGACCGGAGCAACTAATGAAAAACTGTTTTTT. Its protein product is CASGTGATNEKLFF. This rearrangement joins TRBV14 to TRBJ1-4, with D possibly being TRBD1 (5 bases). The CDR3 covers 14 residues. Germline CDR1 is SGHDN and CDR2 is FVKESK. V dropped 8 bases and J dropped 0 bases, with 10 bases sitting between them.

The chain uses TRBV25-1 and TRBJ2-1; D is undetermined. The CDR3 sequence is 14 residues long. V lost 2 bases and J lost 6, with 11 bases in between. Germline CDR1 and CDR2: MGHDK and SYGVNS. The CDR3, as DNA: TGTGCCAGCAGTGAAGAGTCAATCGGCAATGAGCAGTTCTTC. It translates to CASSEESIGNEQFF.